This passage covers 2 T cell receptor beta chains from one sample sequenced in a study of OX40 agonist ivuxolimab in advanced cancers. The table came from immunoSEQ multiplex PCR; TCRdb's copy has only in-frame clones and leaves some out. The sample holds about 58,000 clones, around 89% seen once. Source: CD4+ or CD8+ T cells sorted from blood, taken in a trial of the OX40 agonist ivuxolimab. All receptors come from an adult with an advanced solid tumor such as melanoma, head and neck, liver or kidney cancer.

The chain combines TRBV6-6 with TRBJ1-2; no reliable D call. The germline V and J ends were trimmed by 2 bases and 8 bases, with 15 bases remaining between them. Germline CDR1 reads MNHNY; CDR2 reads SVGAGI (reference sequence). This CDR3 region has 14 residues. CDR3 sequence: CASSYGPGHEGYTF. Written as DNA, the CDR3 is TGTGCCAGCAGTTACGGTCCAGGCCACGAGGGCTACACCTTC.

The chain carries TRBV5-4 and TRBJ2-2; D assignment may be TRBD1 or TRBD2 (5 bases each). Trimming stripped 4 bases from V and 4 bases from J, with 11 bases between. The germline V gene encodes CDR1 SGHNT and CDR2 YYREEE (reference sequence). This CDR3 is built from 14 residues. This chain's CDR3 is CASSKRDGTGELFF. CDR3 DNA sequence: TGTGCCAGCAGCAAAAGGGACGGCACCGGGGAGCTGTTTTTT.